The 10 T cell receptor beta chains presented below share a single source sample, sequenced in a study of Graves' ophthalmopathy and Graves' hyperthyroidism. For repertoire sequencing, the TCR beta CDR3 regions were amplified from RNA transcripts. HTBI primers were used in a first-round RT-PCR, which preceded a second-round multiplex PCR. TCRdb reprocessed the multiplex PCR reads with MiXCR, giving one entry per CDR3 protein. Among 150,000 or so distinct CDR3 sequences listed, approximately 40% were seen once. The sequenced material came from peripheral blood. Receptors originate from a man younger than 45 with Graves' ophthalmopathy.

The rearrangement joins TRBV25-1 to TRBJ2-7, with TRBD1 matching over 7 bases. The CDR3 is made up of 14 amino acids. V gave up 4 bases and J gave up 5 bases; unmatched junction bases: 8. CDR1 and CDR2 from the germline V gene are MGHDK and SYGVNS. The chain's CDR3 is CASSGAQGFHEQYF. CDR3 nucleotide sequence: TGTGCCAGCAGTGGGGCACAGGGGTTTCACGAGCAGTACTTC.

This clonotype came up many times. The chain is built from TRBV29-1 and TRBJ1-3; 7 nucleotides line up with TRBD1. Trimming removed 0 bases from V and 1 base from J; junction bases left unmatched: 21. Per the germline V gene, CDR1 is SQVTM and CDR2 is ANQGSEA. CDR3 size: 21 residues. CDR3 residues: CSVEDGLEGAQTLRSGNTIYF. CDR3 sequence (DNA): TGCAGCGTTGAAGATGGACTGGAGGGGGCTCAAACCCTCAGGTCTGGAAACACCATATATTTT.

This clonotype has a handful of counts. The CDR3 nucleotides are TGTGCCAGCAGCGCCTCAGGGGGCAATCAGCCCCAGCATTTT. This sequence encodes CASSASGGNQPQHF. The chain employs TRBV7-9 and TRBJ1-5; the D gene is possibly TRBD1 (6 bases). Germline values: CDR1 SEHNR, CDR2 FQNEAQ (reference sequence). The CDR3 loop spans 14 amino acids. V was cut by 5 bases and J by 2 bases, with 10 bases left in between. The full variable domain, with the rest looked up from reference TRBV7-9 and TRBJ1-5, is DTGVSQNPRHKITKRGQNVTFRCDPISEHNRLYWYRQTLGQGPEFLTYFQNEAQLEKSRLLSDRFSAERPKGSFSTLEIQRTEQGDSAMYLCASSASGGNQPQHFGDGTRLSIL.

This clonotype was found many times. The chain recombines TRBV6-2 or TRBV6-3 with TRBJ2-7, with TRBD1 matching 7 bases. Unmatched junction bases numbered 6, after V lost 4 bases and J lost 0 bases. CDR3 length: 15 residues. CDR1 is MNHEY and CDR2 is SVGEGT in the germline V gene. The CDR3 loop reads CASSSSGTDSYEQYF. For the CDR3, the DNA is TGTGCCAGCAGTTCGTCCGGGACAGACTCCTACGAGCAGTACTTC.

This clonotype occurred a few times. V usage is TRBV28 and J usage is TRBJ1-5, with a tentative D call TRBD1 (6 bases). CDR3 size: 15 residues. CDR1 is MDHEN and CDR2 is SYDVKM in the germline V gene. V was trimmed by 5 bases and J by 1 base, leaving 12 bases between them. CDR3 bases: TGTGCCAGCAGTCCCTATGGGGGCAGCAATCAGCCCCAGCATTTT. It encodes CASSPYGGSNQPQHF.

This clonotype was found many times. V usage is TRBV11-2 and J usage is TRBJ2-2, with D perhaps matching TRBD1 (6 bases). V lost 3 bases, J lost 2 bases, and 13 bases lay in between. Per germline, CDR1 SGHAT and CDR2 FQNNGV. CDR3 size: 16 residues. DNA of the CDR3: TGTGCCAGCAGCTTCCGCACAGGGACCAACACCGGGGAGCTGTTTTTT. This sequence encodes CASSFRTGTNTGELFF.

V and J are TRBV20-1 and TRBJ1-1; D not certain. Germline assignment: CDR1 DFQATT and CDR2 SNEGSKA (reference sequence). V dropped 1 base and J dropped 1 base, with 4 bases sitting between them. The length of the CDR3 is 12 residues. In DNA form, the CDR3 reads TGCAGTGCTAGAGCCGGGAACACTGAAGCTTTCTTT. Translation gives CSARAGNTEAFF.

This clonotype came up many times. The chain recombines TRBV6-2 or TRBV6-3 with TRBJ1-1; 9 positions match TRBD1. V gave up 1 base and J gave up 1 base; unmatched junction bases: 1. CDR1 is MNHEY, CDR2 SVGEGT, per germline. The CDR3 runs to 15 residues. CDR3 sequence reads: CASSYWGQGNTEAFF. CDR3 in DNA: TGTGCCAGCAGTTACTGGGGACAGGGGAACACTGAAGCTTTCTTT.

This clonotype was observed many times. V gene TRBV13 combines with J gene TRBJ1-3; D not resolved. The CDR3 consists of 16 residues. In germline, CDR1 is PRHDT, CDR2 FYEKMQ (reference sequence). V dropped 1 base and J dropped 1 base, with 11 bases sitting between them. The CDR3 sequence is CASSLDLAGSGNTIYF. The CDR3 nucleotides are TGTGCCAGCAGCTTAGATCTAGCCGGATCTGGAAACACCATATATTTT.

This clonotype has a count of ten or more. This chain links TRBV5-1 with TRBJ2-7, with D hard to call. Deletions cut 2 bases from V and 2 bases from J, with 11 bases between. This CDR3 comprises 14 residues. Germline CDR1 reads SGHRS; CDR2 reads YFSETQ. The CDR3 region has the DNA TGCGCCAGCAGCTTTGGCGTGTTTACCTACGAGCAGTACTTC. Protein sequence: CASSFGVFTYEQYF.